These 2 T cell receptor beta chains came from one sample sequenced in a study of naive and memory T cell subsets listed by TCRdb under 2017. Libraries came from UMI-ligation and nested PCR. Instrument used: Illumina MiSeq. The beta constant-region primer was an equimolar mix of two oligonucleotides covering both TRBC1 and TRBC2. Four rounds of PCR were used to amplify ligated cDNA, with nested alpha and beta constant-region primers being used together with the SP2 primer. TCRdb took the public reads, trimmed them with fastp at Q25, ran MiXCR for clone calling and kept in-frame beta chains. Under each unique CDR3 protein, matching rows form one entry showing the most common genes and DNA. Here the sample has roughly 100,000 distinct CDR3 sequences; roughly 12% occur a single time. The top ten hold roughly 0.13% of the sample. These receptors' targets are unknown. Here is what the overall study found, with its caveats: Naive repertoires, especially CD8, contained a few larger clonotypes, possibly memory cells re-expressing CD45RA.

Input material: naive CD4+ T cells from blood. The cell subset or site label on this specimen signifies: naive T cells, CD45RA high CD27+. These receptors all stem from a human donor in good health.

This clonotype has a handful of counts. V usage is TRBV3-1 and J usage is TRBJ2-5; tentatively, D is TRBD2 (6 bases). Trimming removed 0 bases at V and 2 bases at J, with 13 bases between. The length of the CDR3 is 16 residues. Germline V gene lookup returns CDR1 LGHDT and CDR2 YNNKEL (reference sequence). The CDR3 protein is CASSQDYAGRQETQYF. For the CDR3, the DNA is TGTGCCAGCAGCCAAGATTATGCGGGGAGGCAAGAGACCCAGTACTTC.

This chain connects TRBV14 to TRBJ2-3, with D possibly being TRBD2 (6 bases). The V gene's germline CDR1 is SGHDN and CDR2 FVKESK. V was cut by 2 bases and J by 5 bases, with 8 bases left in between. The CDR3 runs to 13 residues. The CDR3 sequence: CASSQNGGDTQYF. As DNA, the CDR3 is TGTGCCAGCAGCCAAAACGGGGGAGATACGCAGTATTTT.